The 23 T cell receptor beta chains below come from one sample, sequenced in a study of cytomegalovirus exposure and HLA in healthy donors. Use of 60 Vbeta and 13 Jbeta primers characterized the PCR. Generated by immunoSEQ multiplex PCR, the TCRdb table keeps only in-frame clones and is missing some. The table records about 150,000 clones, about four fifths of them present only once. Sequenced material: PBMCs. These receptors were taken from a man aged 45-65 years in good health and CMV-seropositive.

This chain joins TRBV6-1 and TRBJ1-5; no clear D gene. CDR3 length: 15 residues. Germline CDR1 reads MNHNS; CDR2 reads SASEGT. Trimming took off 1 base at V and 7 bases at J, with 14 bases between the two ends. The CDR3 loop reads CASSEGRSSWQPQHF. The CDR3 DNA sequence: TGTGCCAGCAGTGAAGGGAGATCCTCATGGCAGCCCCAGCATTTT.

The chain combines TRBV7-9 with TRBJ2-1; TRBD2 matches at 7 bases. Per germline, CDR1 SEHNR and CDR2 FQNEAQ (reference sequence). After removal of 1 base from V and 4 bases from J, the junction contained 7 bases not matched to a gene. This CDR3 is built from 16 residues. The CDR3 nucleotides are TGTGCCAGCAGCTTAGTTTTCGCGGGGGATTACAATGAGCAGTTCTTC. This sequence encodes CASSLVFAGDYNEQFF.

The CDR3 loop reads CASQRGTSSYEQYF. CDR3 DNA: TGTGCCAGCCAAAGGGGGACTAGTTCCTACGAGCAGTACTTC. The chain joins TRBV10-3 to TRBJ2-5; 8 positions match TRBD2. The J call may be incorrect, as the DNA end agrees better with TRBJ2-7. This CDR3 has 14 residues. In germline, CDR1 is ENHRY, CDR2 SYGVKD.

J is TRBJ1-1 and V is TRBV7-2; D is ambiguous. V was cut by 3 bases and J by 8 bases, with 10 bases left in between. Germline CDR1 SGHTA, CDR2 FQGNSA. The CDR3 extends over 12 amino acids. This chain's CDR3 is CASSFFGREAFF. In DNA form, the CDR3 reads TGTGCCAGCAGCTTCTTTGGGAGAGAAGCTTTCTTT.

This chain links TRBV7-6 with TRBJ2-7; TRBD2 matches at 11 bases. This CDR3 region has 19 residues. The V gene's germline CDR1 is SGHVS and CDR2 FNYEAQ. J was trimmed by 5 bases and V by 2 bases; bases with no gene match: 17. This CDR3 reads CASSLRGLVAGGQGDEQYF. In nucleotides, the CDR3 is TGTGCCAGCAGCTTACGGGGGCTGGTAGCGGGAGGGCAAGGCGACGAGCAGTACTTC. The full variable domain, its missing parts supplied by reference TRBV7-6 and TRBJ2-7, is GAGVSQSPRYKVTKRGQDVALRCDPISGHVSLYWYRQALGQGPEFLTYFNYEAQQDKSGLPNDRFSAERPEGSISTLTIQRTEQRDSAMYRCASSLRGLVAGGQGDEQYFGPGTRLTVT.

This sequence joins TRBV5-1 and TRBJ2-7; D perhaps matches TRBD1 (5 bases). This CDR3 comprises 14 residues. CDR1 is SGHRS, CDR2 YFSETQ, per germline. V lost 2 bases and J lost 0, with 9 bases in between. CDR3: CASSLQVSSYEQYF. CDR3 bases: TGCGCCAGCAGCTTACAGGTTAGCTCCTACGAGCAGTACTTC.

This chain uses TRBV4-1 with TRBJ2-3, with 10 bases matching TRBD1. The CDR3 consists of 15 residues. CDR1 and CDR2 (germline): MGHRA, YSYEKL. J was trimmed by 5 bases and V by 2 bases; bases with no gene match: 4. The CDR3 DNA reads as TGCGCCAGCAGCCAATTCAGGGACAGGGGAGATACGCAGTATTTT. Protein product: CASSQFRDRGDTQYF.

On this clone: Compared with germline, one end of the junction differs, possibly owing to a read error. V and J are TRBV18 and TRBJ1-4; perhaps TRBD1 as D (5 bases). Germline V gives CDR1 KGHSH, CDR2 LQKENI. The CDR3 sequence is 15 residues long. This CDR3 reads CTSQGAGRSNEKLFF. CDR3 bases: TGTACCAGCCAGGGCGCGGGACGGAGTAATGAAAAACTGTTTTTT.

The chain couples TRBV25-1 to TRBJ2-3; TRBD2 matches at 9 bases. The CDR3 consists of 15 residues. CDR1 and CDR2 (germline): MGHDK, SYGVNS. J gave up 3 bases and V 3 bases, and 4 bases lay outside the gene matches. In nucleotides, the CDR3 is TGTGCCAGCAGTGACCCAGGACTAGCGACAGATACGCAGTATTTT. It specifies CASSDPGLATDTQYF.

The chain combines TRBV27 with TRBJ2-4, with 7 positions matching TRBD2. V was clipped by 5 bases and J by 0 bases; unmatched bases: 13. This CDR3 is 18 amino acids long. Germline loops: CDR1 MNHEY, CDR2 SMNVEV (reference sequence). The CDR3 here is CASSAQGGGSVAKNIQYF. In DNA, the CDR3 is TGTGCCAGCAGTGCCCAGGGTGGCGGGAGCGTAGCCAAAAACATTCAGTACTTC.

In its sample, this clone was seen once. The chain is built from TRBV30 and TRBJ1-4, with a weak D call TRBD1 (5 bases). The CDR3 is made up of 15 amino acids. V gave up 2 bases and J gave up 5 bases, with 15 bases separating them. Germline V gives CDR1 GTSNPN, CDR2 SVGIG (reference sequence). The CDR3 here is CAWSPSGGTNEKLFF. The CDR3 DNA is TGTGCCTGGAGTCCTTCGGGGGGTACCAATGAAAAACTGTTTTTT.

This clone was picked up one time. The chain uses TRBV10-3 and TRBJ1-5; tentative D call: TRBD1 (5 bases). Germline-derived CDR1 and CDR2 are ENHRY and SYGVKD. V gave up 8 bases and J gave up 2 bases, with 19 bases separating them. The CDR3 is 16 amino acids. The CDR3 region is CAISAGTLVGNQPQHF. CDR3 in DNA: TGTGCCATCTCTGCGGGGACTCTGGTTGGCAATCAGCCCCAGCATTTT.

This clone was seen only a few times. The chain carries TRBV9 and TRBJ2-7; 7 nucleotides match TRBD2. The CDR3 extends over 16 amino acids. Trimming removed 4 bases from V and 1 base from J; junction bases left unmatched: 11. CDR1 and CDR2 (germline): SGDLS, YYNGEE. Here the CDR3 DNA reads TGTGCCAGCAGCCGCCAGGGCGGGAGTTTTTCCTACGAGCAGTACTTC. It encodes CASSRQGGSFSYEQYF.

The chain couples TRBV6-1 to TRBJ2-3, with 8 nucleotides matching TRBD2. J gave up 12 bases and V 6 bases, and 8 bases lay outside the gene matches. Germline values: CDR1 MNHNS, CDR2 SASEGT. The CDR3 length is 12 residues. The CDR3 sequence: CASRISGSVQYF. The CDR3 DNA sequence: TGTGCCAGCAGGATCAGCGGGAGTGTCCAGTATTTT.

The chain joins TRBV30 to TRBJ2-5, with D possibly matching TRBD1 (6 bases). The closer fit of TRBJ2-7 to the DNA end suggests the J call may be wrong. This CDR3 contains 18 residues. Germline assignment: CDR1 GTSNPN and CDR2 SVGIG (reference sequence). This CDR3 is CAWSDLLPGQRPVYEQYF. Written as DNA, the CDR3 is TGTGCCTGGAGTGACCTCCTCCCAGGACAGCGCCCCGTCTACGAGCAGTACTTC.

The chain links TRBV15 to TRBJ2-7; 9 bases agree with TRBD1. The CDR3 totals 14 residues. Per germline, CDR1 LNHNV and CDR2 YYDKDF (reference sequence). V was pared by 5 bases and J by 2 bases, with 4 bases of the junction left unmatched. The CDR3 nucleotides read TGTGCCACCAGCCGGGACAGGGAAACCTACGAGCAGTACTTC. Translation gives CATSRDRETYEQYF.

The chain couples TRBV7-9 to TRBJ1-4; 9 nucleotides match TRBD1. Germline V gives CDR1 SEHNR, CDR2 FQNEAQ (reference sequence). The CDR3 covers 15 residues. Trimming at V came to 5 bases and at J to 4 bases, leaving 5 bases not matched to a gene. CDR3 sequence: CASSTGTGFNEKLFF. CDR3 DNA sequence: TGTGCCAGCAGCACCGGGACAGGGTTTAATGAAAAACTGTTTTTT.

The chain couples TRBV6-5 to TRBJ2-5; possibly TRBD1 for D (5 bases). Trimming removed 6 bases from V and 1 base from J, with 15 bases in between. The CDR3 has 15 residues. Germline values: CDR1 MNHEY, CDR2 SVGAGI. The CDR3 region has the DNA TGTGCCAGCAGCCCCACGGCCACAGGCCAAGAGACCCAGTACTTC. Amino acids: CASSPTATGQETQYF.

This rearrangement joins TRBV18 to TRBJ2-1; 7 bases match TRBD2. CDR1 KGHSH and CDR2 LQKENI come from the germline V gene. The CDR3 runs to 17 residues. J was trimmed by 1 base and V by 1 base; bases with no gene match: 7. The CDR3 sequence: CASSPRQAGTSYNEQFF. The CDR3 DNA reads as TGTGCCAGCTCACCACGCCAAGCGGGGACGTCCTACAATGAGCAGTTCTTC.

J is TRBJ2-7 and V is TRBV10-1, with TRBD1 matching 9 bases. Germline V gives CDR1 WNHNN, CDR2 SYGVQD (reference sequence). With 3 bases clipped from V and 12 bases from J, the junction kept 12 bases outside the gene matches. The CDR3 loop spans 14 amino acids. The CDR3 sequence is CASSETGGDEVRYF. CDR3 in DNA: TGCGCCAGCAGTGAAACAGGGGGCGATGAAGTTCGGTACTTC.

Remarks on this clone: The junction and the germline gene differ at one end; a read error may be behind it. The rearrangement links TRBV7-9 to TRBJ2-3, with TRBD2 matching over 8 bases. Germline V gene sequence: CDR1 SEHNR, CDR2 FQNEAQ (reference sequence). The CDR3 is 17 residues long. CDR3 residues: CSSSPRRRGGRGDTQYF. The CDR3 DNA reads TGTTCCAGCAGCCCCCGACGTCGGGGGGGCCGCGGGGATACGCAGTATTTT.

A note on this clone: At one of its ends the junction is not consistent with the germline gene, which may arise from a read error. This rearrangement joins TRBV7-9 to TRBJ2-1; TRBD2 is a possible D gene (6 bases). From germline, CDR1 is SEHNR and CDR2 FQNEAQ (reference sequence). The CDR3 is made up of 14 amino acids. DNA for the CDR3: TGTTCCAGCAGCTTAGCGGCGGAGATCTATGAGCAGTTCTTC. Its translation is CSSSLAAEIYEQFF.

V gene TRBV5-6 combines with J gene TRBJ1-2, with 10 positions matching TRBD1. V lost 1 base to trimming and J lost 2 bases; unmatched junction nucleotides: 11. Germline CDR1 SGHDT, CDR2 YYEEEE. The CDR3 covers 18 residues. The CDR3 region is CASSLFEGTGAPNYGYTF. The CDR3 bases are TGTGCCAGCAGCTTGTTCGAAGGGACAGGGGCCCCCAACTATGGCTACACCTTC.